Below are 9 T cell receptor beta chains sequenced from a single sample in a study of blood T cell repertoires in COVID-19. Sequenced by immunoSEQ multiplex PCR; TCRdb stores in-frame clones only, minus some. The profile covers around 70,000 clones, with around 93% appearing a single time and less than 9.5% taken by the ten largest. The sequenced material came from peripheral blood. These receptors all come from a human donor in a cohort sampled during active COVID-19.

V gene TRBV18 combines with J gene TRBJ2-1; the match to TRBD2 covers 7 bases. J lost 4 bases, V lost 3 bases, and 3 bases had no gene match. Looked up from germline, CDR1 is KGHSH and CDR2 is LQKENI. This CDR3 is 14 amino acids long. CDR3 DNA sequence: TGTGCCAGCTCACCCAGCGGGGAGTACAATGAGCAGTTCTTC. Encoded protein: CASSPSGEYNEQFF. Variable domain in full (rest from reference TRBV18 and TRBJ2-1): NAGVMQNPRHLVRRRGQEARLRCSPMKGHSHVYWYRQLPEEGLKFMVYLQKENIIDESGMPKERFSAEFPKEGPSILRIQQVVRGDSAAYFCASSPSGEYNEQFFGPGTRLTVL.

The chain combines TRBV5-6 with TRBJ1-2, with TRBD1 matching over 7 bases. This CDR3 region has 14 residues. Germline CDR1 is SGHDT and CDR2 is YYEEEE. The junction had 6 bases not matched to a gene; V was cut back by 1 base and J by 6 bases. In DNA, the CDR3 is TGTGCCAGCAGCTTGTTCGACAGGGCCGATGGCTACACCTTC. Translation: CASSLFDRADGYTF. Full variable domain (outside the CDR3, taken from reference TRBV5-6 and TRBJ1-2): DAGVTQSPTHLIKTRGQQVTLRCSPKSGHDTVSWYQQALGQGPQFIFQYYEEEERQRGNFPDRFSGHQFPNYSSELNVNALLLGDSALYLCASSLFDRADGYTFGSGTRLTVV.

This clone was counted between two and nine times. The J gene is TRBJ1-5, the V gene TRBV3-1 (or the pseudogene TRBV3-2); TRBD1 is a possible D gene (5 bases). V gave up 3 bases and J gave up 0 bases, with 15 bases separating them. Germline V gives CDR1 LGHDT, CDR2 YNNKEL (reference sequence). The CDR3 sequence is 17 residues long. The DNA for the CDR3 is TGTGCCAGCAGCCACATGGGTTCTGGGGCTAGCAATCAGCCCCAGCATTTT. This translates into CASSHMGSGASNQPQHF.

This rearrangement joins TRBV12-5 to TRBJ2-7; D is perhaps TRBD2 (5 bases). V was pared by 5 bases and J by 5 bases, with 13 bases between. Germline assignment: CDR1 LGHNT and CDR2 FRNRAP. The CDR3 has 13 residues. The CDR3 region is CASGLGDKNEQYF. The CDR3 DNA sequence: TGTGCTAGTGGTCTCGGGGATAAAAACGAGCAGTACTTC.

This clone appeared a single time. The chain joins TRBV12-3 or TRBV12-4 to TRBJ2-7, with D possibly matching TRBD1 (5 bases). V gave up 3 bases and J gave up 2 bases, with 8 bases separating them. This CDR3 is built from 13 residues. CDR3 residues: CASSLRTTYEQYF. The CDR3 DNA reads as TGTGCCAGCAGTTTGCGGACAACCTACGAGCAGTACTTC.

This clone appeared a single time. This chain links TRBV7-2 with TRBJ2-2, with 7 bases identical to TRBD1. The CDR3 runs 13 residues. Unmatched junction bases numbered 2, after V lost 5 bases and J lost 5 bases. CDR1 is SGHTA, CDR2 FQGNSA, per germline. DNA of the CDR3: TGTGCCAGCAGCGAACAGGGGACCGGGGAGCTGTTTTTT. Translation: CASSEQGTGELFF.

This rearrangement joins TRBV2 to TRBJ2-2; D remains unclear. Trimming cost V 5 bases and J 1 base, with 8 bases left between them. The length of the CDR3 is 14 residues. The germline gives CDR1 SNHLY, CDR2 FYNNEI. The DNA for the CDR3 is TGTGCCAGCAGTCAGAACAGGAACACCGGGGAGCTGTTTTTT. Residues: CASSQNRNTGELFF.

This rearrangement joins TRBV7-3 to TRBJ1-1; 12 bases map to TRBD1. Germline V gene data show CDR1 as SGHTA and CDR2 as FQGTGA. There are 16 residues in the CDR3. Trimming removed 6 bases from V and 3 bases from J; junction bases left unmatched: 8. CDR3 coding DNA: TGTGCCAGCAGATCCGGGACAGGGGGCCGGGACACTGAAGCTTTCTTT. Encoded protein: CASRSGTGGRDTEAFF.

The chain joins TRBV19 to TRBJ1-1, with TRBD1 matching over 8 bases. CDR3 length: 13 residues. From germline, CDR1 is LNHDA and CDR2 SQIVND (reference sequence). Germline trimming cut 5 bases from V and 3 bases from J; bases unmatched to any gene: 2. As DNA, the CDR3 is TGTGCCAGTAGTTTGACAGGGGACACTGAAGCTTTCTTT. Its translation: CASSLTGDTEAFF.